What follows are 21 T cell receptor beta chains derived from one specimen sequenced in a study of blood T cell repertoires in COVID-19. Libraries were prepared by immunoSEQ multiplex PCR; TCRdb keeps only in-frame clonotypes and omits some of them. In the table there are roughly 300,000 clones, approximately 85% of which are singletons. Input material: peripheral blood. All receptors derive from a human donor in a cohort sampled during active COVID-19.

The chain joins TRBV5-1 to TRBJ1-2; D is unresolved. Trimming removed 2 bases from V and 0 bases from J, with 11 bases in between. Germline CDR1 and CDR2: SGHRS and YFSETQ. This CDR3 is built from 15 residues. CDR3 in DNA: TGCGCCAGCAGCTTATCGACATTAGCTAACTATGGCTACACCTTC. This codes for CASSLSTLANYGYTF.

As to this clone: The same CDR3 can be traced to other DNA sequences in this sample. The J gene is TRBJ2-7, the V gene TRBV28; no firm D call. CDR3 length equals 11 residues. Between the trimmed V and J ends, which lost 4 bases and 3 bases, there was a span of 4 bases. CDR1 is MDHEN and CDR2 is SYDVKM in the germline V gene. CDR3 in DNA: TGTGCCAGCAGTTCGTACTACGAGCAGTACTTC. Its protein product is CASSSYYEQYF.

This clone has more than one count but fewer than ten. J is TRBJ2-2 and V is TRBV10-2; D might be TRBD2 (6 bases). Trimming took 6 bases from V and 2 from J, leaving 10 bases between them. Germline loops: CDR1 WSHSY, CDR2 SAAADI. This CDR3 has 14 residues. The CDR3 coding sequence is TGCGCCAGCAGCGGGACTTTTAACACCGGGGAGCTGTTTTTT. As protein: CASSGTFNTGELFF.

This clone was detected only a few times. The chain combines TRBV29-1 with TRBJ2-1, with 9 nucleotides matching TRBD2. The CDR3 consists of 13 residues. With V trimmed by 8 bases and J by 1 base, 3 bases remained unmatched. Germline CDR1 and CDR2: SQVTM and ANQGSEA. The CDR3 spells CSYLAGSYNEQFF. The CDR3 nucleotides are TGCAGCTATCTAGCGGGGTCCTACAATGAGCAGTTCTTC.

This rearrangement joins TRBV20-1 to TRBJ1-2, with TRBD1 identical over 7 bases. The V gene end was trimmed by 3 bases and the J gene end by 0 bases; junction bases not matched to a gene: 4. CDR3 length: 14 amino acids. Germline CDR1 reads DFQATT; CDR2 reads SNEGSKA (reference sequence). The CDR3: CSASLGTANYGYTF. As DNA, the CDR3 is TGCAGTGCTAGTTTGGGGACAGCTAACTATGGCTACACCTTC.

V and J are TRBV11-2 and TRBJ2-5; 8 positions match TRBD2. The V gene end was trimmed by 1 base and the J gene end by 2 bases; junction bases not matched to a gene: 3. CDR3 length: 15 residues. Germline CDR1 reads SGHAT; CDR2 reads FQNNGV. The CDR3 reads CASSLAGGGQETQYF. The CDR3 DNA is TGTGCCAGCAGCTTAGCGGGAGGGGGACAAGAGACCCAGTACTTC. The full variable domain, rest sourced from reference TRBV11-2 and TRBJ2-5, is EAGVAQSPRYKIIEKRQSVAFWCNPISGHATLYWYQQILGQGPKLLIQFQNNGVVDDSQLPKDRFSAERLKGVDSTLKIQPAKLEDSAVYLCASSLAGGGQETQYFGPGTRLLVL.

V gene TRBV6-2 or TRBV6-3 combines with J gene TRBJ2-1; 9 bases align to TRBD1. The germline V gene has CDR1 MNHEY and CDR2 SVGEGT. The CDR3 loop spans 15 amino acids. V was pared by 10 bases and J by 5 bases, with 12 bases of the junction left unmatched. The CDR3, as DNA: TGTGCCATCAGCAGGGCCGGGACAGGGCACAATGAGCAGTTCTTC. Its protein is CAISRAGTGHNEQFF.

V usage is TRBV19 and J usage is TRBJ1-1; D is uncertain. With 6 bases removed from V and 1 base from J, the gap between germline ends came to 6 bases. This CDR3 contains 12 residues. The germline gives CDR1 LNHDA, CDR2 SQIVND (reference sequence). CDR3 region: CASRSRNTEAFF. The CDR3 nucleotides read TGTGCCAGTAGATCCAGGAACACTGAAGCTTTCTTT.

The CDR3 is CATRRTGSNTEAFF. As DNA, the CDR3 is TGTGCCACCAGACGGACAGGTAGTAACACTGAAGCTTTCTTT. This sequence joins TRBV6-5 and TRBJ1-1, with 7 positions matching TRBD1. V was clipped by 10 bases and J by 2 bases; unmatched bases: 10. The CDR3 runs 14 residues. Per germline, CDR1 MNHEY and CDR2 SVGAGI.

The chain links TRBV12-3 or TRBV12-4 to TRBJ2-7; 11 positions match TRBD1. The CDR3 loop spans 12 amino acids. Losses at the gene ends were 5 bases for V and 9 bases for J; bases not matched to a gene: 3. CDR3 nucleotide sequence: TGTGCCAGCAGTCCGGGGACAGGGGGGCAGTACTTC. Translated: CASSPGTGGQYF.

This clone was found once. The chain carries TRBV27 and TRBJ2-3; tentatively, D is TRBD2 (6 bases). V was shortened by 5 bases and J by 6 bases, with 15 bases between the two germline ends. Germline V CDR1 and CDR2: MNHEY, SMNVEV (reference sequence). This CDR3 is 14 amino acids long. This CDR3 is CASSERRALDTQYF. CDR3 sequence (DNA): TGTGCCAGCAGTGAGAGGAGGGCGCTGGATACGCAGTATTTT.

This clone occurred once. The J gene is TRBJ2-1, the V gene TRBV28, with TRBD2 matching 7 bases. CDR1 MDHEN and CDR2 SYDVKM come from the germline V gene. Unmatched junction bases numbered 11, after V lost 5 bases and J lost 4 bases. The CDR3 consists of 16 residues. Here the CDR3 reads CASSPGGASGYNEQFF. As DNA, the CDR3 is TGTGCCAGCAGTCCCGGAGGTGCTAGCGGTTACAATGAGCAGTTCTTC.

The chain combines TRBV3-1 (or the pseudogene TRBV3-2) with TRBJ2-1; a possible D gene is TRBD2 (6 bases). V lost 5 bases and J 16 bases, leaving 18 bases between the germline ends. The CDR3 totals 12 residues. Germline CDR1 is LGHDT and CDR2 is YNNKEL (reference sequence). The CDR3 spells CASSISGTRAFF. The CDR3 DNA sequence: TGTGCCAGCAGCATTTCCGGGACTCGCGCCTTCTTC.

The table lists this clone with a count of one. The V gene is TRBV4-3, the J gene TRBJ2-2, with TRBD1 as a possible D gene (6 bases). Germline V CDR1 and CDR2: LGHNA, YSLEER. The CDR3 is made up of 15 amino acids. V was shortened by 1 base and J by 12 bases, with 18 bases between the two germline ends. The CDR3 DNA follows: TGCGCCAGCAGCCAAGTCCTGGGCCAGGGGTGGAAGCTGTTTTTT. It yields the protein CASSQVLGQGWKLFF.

The V gene is TRBV28, the J gene TRBJ2-5; TRBD2 matches at 7 bases. This CDR3 is 13 amino acids long. CDR1 is MDHEN, CDR2 SYDVKM, per germline. The trim removed 6 bases at V and 4 bases at J, leaving 5 bases unmatched. CDR3 DNA: TGTGCCAGCAGCATGGCGGGGGTAGAGACCCAGTACTTC. It is translated as CASSMAGVETQYF.

This chain links TRBV7-8 with TRBJ1-1; D remains unclear. Trimming took 3 bases from V and 1 from J, leaving 6 bases between them. This CDR3 has 13 residues. Germline CDR1 SGHVS, CDR2 FQNEAQ. DNA for the CDR3: TGTGCCAGCAGCTTCCCAGGGAACACTGAAGCTTTCTTT. This translates into CASSFPGNTEAFF.

This chain uses TRBV10-3 with TRBJ2-3, with TRBD2 identical over 8 bases. From germline, CDR1 is ENHRY and CDR2 SYGVKD. The CDR3 has 20 amino acids. The V gene end was trimmed by 4 bases and the J gene end by 0 bases; junction bases not matched to a gene: 18. The CDR3 DNA sequence: TGTGCCATCAGTGGGGATAGCGGGACCTCCCTCCCCTCTAGCACAGATACGCAGTATTTT. It translates to CAISGDSGTSLPSSTDTQYF.

This clone was recorded once. This sequence joins TRBV5-1 and TRBJ2-7, with 9 bases matching TRBD1. J was trimmed by 3 bases and V by 2 bases; bases with no gene match: 6. Germline assignment: CDR1 SGHRS and CDR2 YFSETQ. CDR3 size: 15 residues. CDR3 bases: TGCGCCAGCAGCTTTGTCAGGGGACAGGGCTACGAGCAGTACTTC. Its protein product is CASSFVRGQGYEQYF.

This rearrangement joins TRBV7-2 to TRBJ2-3, with D maybe TRBD1 (5 bases). This CDR3 is 13 amino acids long. Germline-derived CDR1 and CDR2 are SGHTA and FQGNSA. Trimming left V 4 bases short and J 6 bases short, with 11 bases between. CDR3 in amino acids: CASSWGQWDTQYF. The CDR3 DNA reads as TGTGCCAGCAGCTGGGGCCAATGGGATACGCAGTATTTT.

The rearrangement links TRBV19 to TRBJ2-2, with 10 bases identical to TRBD2. V dropped 6 bases and J dropped 3; count of bases not matched to a gene: 1. The length of the CDR3 is 14 residues. The germline V gene encodes CDR1 LNHDA and CDR2 SQIVND (reference sequence). The CDR3 loop is CASRGLADTGELFF. The CDR3 bases are TGTGCCAGTAGAGGACTAGCGGACACCGGGGAGCTGTTTTTT. Variable domain in full (rest from reference TRBV19 and TRBJ2-2): DGGITQSPKYLFRKEGQNVTLSCEQNLNHDAMYWYRQDPGQGLRLIYYSQIVNDFQKGDIAEGYSVSREKKESFPLTVTSAQKNPTAFYLCASRGLADTGELFFGEGSRLTVL.

Notes on this clone: The same CDR3 is also encoded by other DNA sequences in this sample. This sequence joins TRBV18 and TRBJ1-1; D ambiguous. In germline, CDR1 is KGHSH, CDR2 LQKENI. Trimming pared 4 bases from V and 4 bases from J, leaving 7 bases between. This CDR3 has 12 residues. CDR3 sequence: CASSLEGTEAFF. CDR3 nucleotides: TGTGCCAGCTCACTGGAGGGCACTGAAGCTTTCTTT.